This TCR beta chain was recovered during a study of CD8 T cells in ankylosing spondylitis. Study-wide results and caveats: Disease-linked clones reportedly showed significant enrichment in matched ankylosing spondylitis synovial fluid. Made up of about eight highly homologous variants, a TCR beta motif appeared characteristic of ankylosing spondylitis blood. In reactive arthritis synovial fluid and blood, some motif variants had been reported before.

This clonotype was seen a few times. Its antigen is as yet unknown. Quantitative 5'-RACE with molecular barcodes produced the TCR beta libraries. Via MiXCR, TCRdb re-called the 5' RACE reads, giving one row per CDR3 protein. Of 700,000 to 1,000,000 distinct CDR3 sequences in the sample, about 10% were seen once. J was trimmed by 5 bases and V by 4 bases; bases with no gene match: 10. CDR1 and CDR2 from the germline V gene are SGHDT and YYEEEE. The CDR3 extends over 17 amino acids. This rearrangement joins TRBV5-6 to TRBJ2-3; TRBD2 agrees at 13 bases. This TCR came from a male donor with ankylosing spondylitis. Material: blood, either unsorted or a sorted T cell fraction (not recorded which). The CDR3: CASSVGLAGPGKDTQYF. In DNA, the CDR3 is TGTGCCAGCAGCGTGGGACTAGCGGGGCCGGGAAAAGATACGCAGTATTTT. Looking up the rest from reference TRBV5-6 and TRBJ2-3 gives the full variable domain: DAGVTQSPTHLIKTRGQQVTLRCSPKSGHDTVSWYQQALGQGPQFIFQYYEEEERQRGNFPDRFSGHQFPNYSSELNVNALLLGDSALYLCASSVGLAGPGKDTQYFGPGTRLTVL.